These T cell receptor beta chains were read from a single sample in a study of shared clonotypes between healthy human individuals. This table comes from immunoSEQ multiplex PCR, and its TCRdb copy is limited to in-frame clones, with some not included. In the table there are some 2,000,000 clones, under 97% of which are singletons. Sequenced material: naive CD4+ T cells sorted from blood. These receptors all come from a young man in good health. The CDR3 runs from the conserved cysteine through the conserved F or W. D genes are given only for firm matches. Size tells how often a clone was seen (once, few, many) or the class of an expanded clone, and some rows leave it out.

D gene	J gene	clone size	V gene	CDR3 DNA	CDR3 protein
TRBD1	TRBJ1-2	NA	TRBV6-1	TGTGCCAGCAGTGAAGGAGGGGGACAGGGGGTAAACTATGGCTACACCTTC	CASSEGGGQGVNYGYTF
TRBD1	TRBJ1-2	NA	TRBV28	TGTGCCAGCGGGGACAGGCGGTTCTATGGCTACACCTTC	CASGDRRFYGYTF
TRBD2	TRBJ2-1	NA	TRBV28	TGTGCCAGCAGCCCGGGGGGGATCTACAATGAGCAGTTCTTC	CASSPGGIYNEQFF
NA	TRBJ1-1	NA	TRBV6-5	TGTGCCAGCAGTCGGCGGGCTGAAGCTTTCTTT	CASSRRAEAFF
NA	TRBJ1-1	NA	TRBV6-4	TGTGCCAGCAGTGTAATGGAGAACACTGAAGCTTTCTTT	CASSVMENTEAFF
NA	TRBJ2-7	NA	TRBV2	TGTGCCAGCAGTGACGAGGTAAAGCTTTACTTC	CASSDEVKLYF
TRBD1	TRBJ2-4	NA	TRBV28	TGTGCCAGCAGTTTATCTGGGACAGGGAAAAACATTCAGTACTTC	CASSLSGTGKNIQYF
NA	TRBJ1-1	NA	TRBV5-4	TGTGCCAGCAGCTGGGGCAGGGGTGGTGAAGCTTTCTTT	CASSWGRGGEAFF
TRBD1	TRBJ2-7	NA	TRBV5-1	TGCCCTGGGGGCAGACAGGGTATGCTTCACGAGCAGTACTTC	CPGGRQGMLHEQYF
NA	TRBJ2-2	NA	TRBV5-1	TGCGCCAGCAGCTTGGGACAGGTTGCTTTGCCCGGGGAGCTGTTTTTT	CASSLGQVALPGELFF
NA	TRBJ2-5	NA	TRBV6-6	TGTGCCAGCCGGACTCCCCAAGAGACCCAGTACTTC	CASRTPQETQYF
NA	TRBJ1-3	NA	TRBV5-1	TGCGCCAGCAGCTTGACGGCGGGCGGAAACACCATATATTTT	CASSLTAGGNTIYF
TRBD2	TRBJ2-5	NA	TRBV10-3	TGTGCCATCAGTGGACTAGCGGGAGTCCAAGAGACCCAGTACTTC	CAISGLAGVQETQYF
NA	TRBJ2-7	once	TRBV5-6	TGTGCCAGCAGCCGAGGCCCTCCGGGGCTCTCATACGAGCAGTACTTC	CASSRGPPGLSYEQYF
TRBD1	TRBJ1-5	once	TRBV5-8	TGTGCCAGCGGGGACAGGGCACGCAATCAGCCCCAGCATTTT	CASGDRARNQPQHF
NA	TRBJ2-7	once	TRBV6-6	TGTGCCAGCAGCTTGGGAGTCGGGGGCACCTACGAGCAGTACTTC	CASSLGVGGTYEQYF
TRBD1	TRBJ2-1	NA	TRBV7-9	TGTGCCAGCAGGGGACCGAGGGGGCCGCTAACCTACAATGAGCAGTTCTTC	CASRGPRGPLTYNEQFF
NA	TRBJ1-5	NA	TRBV30	TGTGCCTGGAGTGAAATGGGCAGGGGTTCCAATCAGCCCCAGCATTTT	CAWSEMGRGSNQPQHF
TRBD2	TRBJ2-7	NA	TRBV10-1	TGCGCCAGCAGCCAGGGAGGAGCGGGAGATCGGGAGCAGTACTTC	CASSQGGAGDREQYF
NA	TRBJ1-1	NA	TRBV6-6	TGTGCCAGCAGTTACGGGGAGGGGGTAGAAGCTTTCTTT	CASSYGEGVEAFF
TRBD2	TRBJ2-1	NA	TRBV5-1	TGCGCCAGCAGCTTGAGGGAGGGTGAGCAGTTCTTC	CASSLREGEQFF
NA	TRBJ2-7	NA	TRBV5-6	TGTGCCAGCAGCTTGGGTATCGGGAACTCCTACGAGCAGTACTTC	CASSLGIGNSYEQYF
NA	TRBJ2-3	NA	TRBV5-1	TGCGCCAGCAGCTTGGATGGAGTAAGCACAGATACGCAGTATTTT	CASSLDGVSTDTQYF
NA	TRBJ1-6	NA	TRBV30	TGTGCCTGGAGTCCGGGATGGGCCGGAGATCGTAATTCACCCCTCCACTTT	CAWSPGWAGDRNSPLHF
NA	TRBJ2-1	NA	TRBV6-6	TGTGCCAGCAGTTACCCCGGGACTTCCAGGGGGTTCTTC	CASSYPGTSRGFF
NA	TRBJ2-7	NA	TRBV6-1	TGTGCCAGCAGTGTGGGGCAGCTCTACGAGCAGTACTTC	CASSVGQLYEQYF
NA	TRBJ1-2	NA	TRBV7-2	TGTGCCAGCAGCTTACGCCGGACGGGGGTCGGGAACTATGGCTACACCTTC	CASSLRRTGVGNYGYTF
NA	TRBJ2-4	NA	TRBV2	TGTGCCAGCAGTGATGAGAGGCCATTTAACATTCAGTACTTC	CASSDERPFNIQYF
NA	TRBJ1-3	NA	TRBV5-6	TGTGCCAGCAGCCCCGGCCGAAGAGGGGACACCATATATTTT	CASSPGRRGDTIYF
NA	TRBJ1-2	NA	TRBV28	TGTGCCAGCACCCCCCGACGCGATGGCTACACCTTC	CASTPRRDGYTF
TRBD1	TRBJ2-5	NA	TRBV7-2	TGTGCCAGCAGCCCGCGGACAGGGGAGACCCAGTACTTC	CASSPRTGETQYF
NA	TRBJ2-3	NA	TRBV7-3	TGTGCCAGCAGCCAGGGCAGGGCCACAGATACGCAGTATTTT	CASSQGRATDTQYF
TRBD1	TRBJ1-2	NA	TRBV7-2	TGTGCCAGCAGCTTAGCCGGGACAGGGAGGTTGGACACCTTC	CASSLAGTGRLDTF
NA	TRBJ2-5	NA	TRBV10-3	TGTGCCATCAGGAAAGGAGAGACCCAGTACTTC	CAIRKGETQYF
NA	TRBJ2-3	once	TRBV7-8	TGTGCCAGCAGCTTGGACTCAGCCACAGATACGCAGTATTTT	CASSLDSATDTQYF
NA	TRBJ2-5	NA	TRBV5-1	TGCGCCAGCAGCTTTGTCGCATATGAAGAGACCCAGTACTTC	CASSFVAYEETQYF
TRBD1	TRBJ2-7	NA	TRBV25-1	TGTGCCAGCAGTCCACCGGACAGGGCTCACGAGCAGTACTTC	CASSPPDRAHEQYF
TRBD2	TRBJ2-1	NA	TRBV2	TGTGCCAGCAGAGGACTAGCGGGGGCGTACAATGAGCAGTTCTTC	CASRGLAGAYNEQFF
TRBD2	TRBJ2-7	NA	TRBV30	TGTGCCTGGAGTGTACGAAGAAGCGGGAGGGAATCCTACGAGCAGTACTTC	CAWSVRRSGRESYEQYF
NA	TRBJ2-7	NA	TRBV30	TGTGCCTGGAGTGTACAGAGGGTTGGATCGTACTTC	CAWSVQRVGSYF
NA	TRBJ1-4	NA	TRBV6-6	TGTGCCAGCAGGAGAGGGGTGGTTGAAAAACTGTTTTTT	CASRRGVVEKLFF
NA	TRBJ2-3	NA	TRBV30	TGTGCCTGGATTCGGGACTTAACAGATACGCAGTATTTT	CAWIRDLTDTQYF
NA	TRBJ2-5	NA	TRBV4-1	TGCGCCAGCAGCCAAGGAACACGCGGGACAGAATTGATAGAGACCCAGTACTTC	CASSQGTRGTELIETQYF
NA	TRBJ2-7	NA	TRBV5-1	TGCGCCAGCAGCATCGTTCCCGATGGATTATTGCGAGGGGGCTACGAGCAGTACTTC	CASSIVPDGLLRGGYEQYF
NA	TRBJ2-1	NA	TRBV5-6	TGTGCCAGCAGGCTGCAGGAACATGAGCAGTTCTTC	CASRLQEHEQFF
NA	TRBJ2-3	NA	TRBV2	TGTGCCAGCAGTGGACAGGCTAGCGGCGGTGCAGATACGCAGTATTTT	CASSGQASGGADTQYF
NA	TRBJ2-1	NA	TRBV4-1	TGCGCCAGCAGCCAACTTTTCATAGGACATCCGAATTCCTACAATGAGCAGTTCTTC	CASSQLFIGHPNSYNEQFF
NA	TRBJ2-7	NA	TRBV21-1	TGTGCCAGCAGCAAATTCTCCCCTTGTTCCGTTCCCTGTTACGAGCAGTACTTC	CASSKFSPCSVPCYEQYF
NA	TRBJ2-7	NA	TRBV7-2	TGTGCCAGCAGCACGGGACGGAACTACGAGCAGTACTTC	CASSTGRNYEQYF